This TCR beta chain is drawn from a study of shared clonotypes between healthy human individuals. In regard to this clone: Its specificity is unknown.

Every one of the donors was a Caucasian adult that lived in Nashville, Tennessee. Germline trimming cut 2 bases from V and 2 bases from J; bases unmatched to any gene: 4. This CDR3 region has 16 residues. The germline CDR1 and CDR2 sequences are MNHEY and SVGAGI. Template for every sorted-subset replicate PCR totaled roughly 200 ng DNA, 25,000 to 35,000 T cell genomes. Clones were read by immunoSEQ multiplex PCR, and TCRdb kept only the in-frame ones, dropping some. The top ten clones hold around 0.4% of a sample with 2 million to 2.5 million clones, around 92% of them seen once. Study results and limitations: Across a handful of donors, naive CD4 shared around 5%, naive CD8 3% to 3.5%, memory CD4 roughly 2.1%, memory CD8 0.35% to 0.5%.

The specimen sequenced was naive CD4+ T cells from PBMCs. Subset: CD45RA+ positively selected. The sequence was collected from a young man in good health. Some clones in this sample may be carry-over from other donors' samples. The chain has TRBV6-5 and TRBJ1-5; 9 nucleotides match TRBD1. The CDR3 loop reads CASSYGQGTGNQPQHF. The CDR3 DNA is TGTGCCAGCAGTTACGGACAGGGGACGGGCAATCAGCCCCAGCATTTT.